The following is a TCR beta chain sequence with its context. Its matching antigen is unknown. The sample comes from a study of T cell responses to AZD1222 COVID-19 vaccine. Overall study findings and caveats: AZD1222 recipients seropositive at baseline numbered only 5 to 7.

Only in-frame clones appear in the TCRdb table, and some are missing; sequencing was by immunoSEQ multiplex PCR. Found here are tens of thousands of clones, about 90% of them singletons; the top ten hold around 7.8%. The V and J ends lost 7 bases and 0 bases respectively, with 14 bases between them. Germline CDR1 SGHRS, CDR2 YFSETQ. The CDR3 sequence is 14 residues long. The sequence was obtained from an adult in good health. V gene TRBV5-1 combines with J gene TRBJ2-7; D gene unclear. The material was peripheral blood, obtained on day 0 of AZD1222 vaccination. The CDR3 bases are TGCGCCAGCTCCTCCGGGTCCTCCTCCTACGAGCAGTACTTC. Translated, it gives CASSSGSSSYEQYF.